This T cell receptor beta chain was sequenced during a study of CD8+CD57+ T cells in acquired aplastic anemia. General observations from the study: For CD8+ Simpson's diversity, patients and controls showed no significant difference.

This clonotype was seen repeatedly, ten times or more. The antigen is not known. The sequenced patients had an expansion of CD8+CD57+ cells seen by flow cytometry. The germline gives CDR1 LNHDA, CDR2 SQIVND (reference sequence). V was cut by 9 bases and J by 2 bases, with 8 bases left in between. The CDR3 runs 13 residues. TCR beta VDJ and CDR3 profiles were obtained from a genomic DNA template. One entry per CDR3 protein, called by TCRdb with MiXCR from the reads. The sample records just over 450,000 distinct CDR3 sequences, around a third being singletons. The chain uses TRBV19 and TRBJ2-6, with D perhaps TRBD1 (6 bases). This clonotype was sampled from a human donor with aplastic anemia. Sequenced sample: sorted CD4+, CD8+, or CD8+CD57+ T cells (not recorded which) from PBMCs. CDR3 bases: TGTGCCAGCCGGGACACTGGGGCCAACGTCCTGACTTTC. Translating gives CASRDTGANVLTF.